Listed below are T cell receptor beta chains from one sample, sequenced in a study of T cell changes during pregnancy in multiple sclerosis. Generated by immunoSEQ multiplex PCR, the TCRdb table keeps only in-frame clones and is missing some. The sample contains 40,000 or so clones, nearly 95% of which appear only once. This specimen consisted of CD4+ T cells from peripheral blood mononuclear cells, obtained after pregnancy. These receptors were taken from a female donor in good health, enrolled as a control in a pregnancy study. Each CDR3 is given with its conserved first and last residue. Each record gives: clone size, V gene, D gene, J gene, CDR3 DNA, CDR3 protein. The D gene is left open where the match is weak. Clone size, where shown, is once, few, many, or a class for clones that have expanded.

abundance: -
v_gene: TRBV6-5
d_gene: TRBD1
j_gene: TRBJ2-7
CDR3nt: TGTGCCAGCAGCCAGGGACAGATCTACGAGCAGTACTTC
CDR3aa: CASSQGQIYEQYF

abundance: -
v_gene: TRBV7-8
d_gene: TRBD1
j_gene: TRBJ2-5
CDR3nt: TGTGCCAGCAGCTTATATACGACAGGGTCGTACCAAGAGACCCAGTACTTC
CDR3aa: CASSLYTTGSYQETQYF

abundance: -
v_gene: TRBV2
d_gene: -
j_gene: TRBJ1-6
CDR3nt: TGTGCCAGCAGACGTACAGGGTCTTTCACACCCCTCCACTTT
CDR3aa: CASRRTGSFTPLHF

abundance: -
v_gene: TRBV7-6
d_gene: TRBD1
j_gene: TRBJ2-2
CDR3nt: TGTGCCAGCAGCGCGACAGGGACGAACACCGGGGAGCTGTTTTTT
CDR3aa: CASSATGTNTGELFF

abundance: -
v_gene: TRBV29-1
d_gene: -
j_gene: TRBJ1-1
CDR3nt: TGCAGCGTTCCCCGGACAGAGTACACTGAAGCTTTCTTT
CDR3aa: CSVPRTEYTEAFF

abundance: -
v_gene: TRBV29-1
d_gene: -
j_gene: TRBJ2-7
CDR3nt: TGCAGCGTTGATGACTCGGTGGTGACCGAGCAGTACTTC
CDR3aa: CSVDDSVVTEQYF

abundance: -
v_gene: TRBV11-2
d_gene: -
j_gene: TRBJ1-1
CDR3nt: TGTGCCAGCAGCTTAGTGGGAGGGGTGGGCACTGAAGCTTTCTTT
CDR3aa: CASSLVGGVGTEAFF

abundance: -
v_gene: TRBV5-4
d_gene: -
j_gene: TRBJ2-1
CDR3nt: TGTGCCAGCAGCTTGGCCGGAGGGCCCGCCTACAATGAGCAGTTCTTC
CDR3aa: CASSLAGGPAYNEQFF

abundance: -
v_gene: TRBV19
d_gene: TRBD1
j_gene: TRBJ1-5
CDR3nt: TGTGCCAGTAGTCTACAGGACAGGGGCGTTGGCAATCAGCCCCAGCATTTT
CDR3aa: CASSLQDRGVGNQPQHF

abundance: once
v_gene: TRBV6-6
d_gene: -
j_gene: TRBJ1-1
CDR3nt: TGTGCCAGCAGCCGAGGACAGCCGAACACTGAAGCTTTCTTT
CDR3aa: CASSRGQPNTEAFF

abundance: -
v_gene: TRBV7-2
d_gene: TRBD2
j_gene: TRBJ2-3
CDR3nt: TGTGCCAGCAGCCGACTTCCTAGCGGGGGGGCCGAAGATACGCAGTATTTT
CDR3aa: CASSRLPSGGAEDTQYF

abundance: -
v_gene: TRBV7-8
d_gene: TRBD1
j_gene: TRBJ1-6
CDR3nt: TGTGCCAGCAGCCCGGGACAGCTACCCCTCCACTTT
CDR3aa: CASSPGQLPLHF

abundance: -
v_gene: TRBV29-1
d_gene: -
j_gene: TRBJ1-2
CDR3nt: TGCAGCGTTGAACGCGGTAACTATGGCTACACCTTC
CDR3aa: CSVERGNYGYTF

abundance: -
v_gene: TRBV15
d_gene: TRBD2
j_gene: TRBJ2-1
CDR3nt: TGTGCCACCAGCAGAGATGGCGGGGGAAGCTCCTACAATGAGCAGTTCTTC
CDR3aa: CATSRDGGGSSYNEQFF

abundance: -
v_gene: TRBV6-5
d_gene: TRBD1
j_gene: TRBJ2-3
CDR3nt: TGTGCCAGCAGTTACTCCGGACAGGGGAGCACAGATACGCAGTATTTT
CDR3aa: CASSYSGQGSTDTQYF

abundance: -
v_gene: TRBV11-1
d_gene: -
j_gene: TRBJ1-2
CDR3nt: TGTGCCAGCAGCTCCAGCGACGGGGGGAACTATGGCTACACCTTC
CDR3aa: CASSSSDGGNYGYTF

abundance: -
v_gene: TRBV4-3
d_gene: TRBD2
j_gene: TRBJ2-3
CDR3nt: TGCGCCAGCAGCCCAGCGGGGGGGCGAGAGGATACGCAGTATTTT
CDR3aa: CASSPAGGREDTQYF